These 18 T cell receptor beta chains came from one sample sequenced in a study of tissue T cells after allogeneic stem cell transplantation. Sequencing was performed with immunoSEQ multiplex PCR; in TCRdb, only in-frame clones are kept and a portion is missing. The table has fewer than 7,500 clones, around 78% seen once; the top ten hold 4.5% to 5.5%. The specimen comprised blood, sampled before transplantation. The source is a man aged 40 to 69 who later had graft-versus-host disease after an allogeneic stem cell transplant.

V and J are TRBV7-2 and TRBJ2-1; unclear D gene. The CDR3 consists of 13 residues. Germline V CDR1 and CDR2: SGHTA, FQGNSA. The ends were cut back, 2 bases at V and 6 bases at J, with 8 bases in the middle. The CDR3 loop is CASSLRSGNEQFF. CDR3 DNA: TGTGCCAGCAGCTTAAGGTCGGGCAATGAGCAGTTCTTC.

This clone was counted once. The chain joins TRBV9 to TRBJ1-2, with D tentatively TRBD1 (5 bases). V lost 4 bases and J lost 7, with 11 bases in between. CDR3 length: 12 amino acids. Germline CDR1 is SGDLS and CDR2 is YYNGEE. CDR3 loop: CASSKQEAGYTF. The CDR3 DNA reads as TGTGCCAGCAGCAAACAGGAGGCTGGCTACACCTTC.

This chain uses TRBV28 with TRBJ2-3; D gene ambiguous. Trimming cost V 5 bases and J 0 bases, with 12 bases left between them. The germline V gene has CDR1 MDHEN and CDR2 SYDVKM. The CDR3 totals 15 residues. The CDR3 DNA sequence: TGTGCCAGCAGTGTGGCCTATCTTAGCACAGATACGCAGTATTTT. Residues: CASSVAYLSTDTQYF.

The genes are TRBV30 and TRBJ1-4; perhaps TRBD1 as D (5 bases). The CDR3 is made up of 13 amino acids. V lost 4 bases and J 4 bases, leaving 10 bases between the germline ends. CDR1 GTSNPN and CDR2 SVGIG come from the germline V gene (reference sequence). DNA for the CDR3: TGTGCCTGGACGACAGTAAATAATGAAAAACTGTTTTTT. The encoded protein is CAWTTVNNEKLFF.

The chain links TRBV5-5 to TRBJ2-7; D gene ambiguous. Trimming took off 1 base at V and 6 bases at J, with 5 bases between the two ends. The CDR3 contains 11 residues. Looked up from germline, CDR1 is SGHKS and CDR2 is YYEKEE (reference sequence). The CDR3 sequence: CASSLTPEQYF. CDR3 DNA: TGTGCCAGCAGCTTGACCCCCGAGCAGTACTTC.

The chain carries TRBV19 and TRBJ2-7; D possibly corresponds to TRBD1 (6 bases). V lost 3 bases and J 6 bases, leaving 18 bases between the germline ends. Looked up from germline, CDR1 is LNHDA and CDR2 is SQIVND (reference sequence). There are 15 residues in the CDR3. The CDR3: CASSISTGSMVEQYF. The CDR3 DNA reads TGTGCCAGTAGTATTTCTACAGGGAGTATGGTCGAGCAGTACTTC.

In its sample, this clone was seen once. The chain recombines TRBV6-5 with TRBJ2-3; D not certain. Germline CDR1 is MNHEY and CDR2 is SVGAGI. The CDR3 totals 13 residues. V lost 6 bases to trimming and J lost 2 bases, with 9 bases between them. CDR3 sequence: CASSSLITDTQYF. CDR3 sequence (DNA): TGTGCCAGCAGCAGCTTGATCACAGATACGCAGTATTTT.

V gene TRBV5-5 combines with J gene TRBJ2-7; D gene uncertain. The CDR3 has 12 amino acids. The V end was cut by 4 bases, the J end by 3 bases, with 8 bases between. Germline-derived CDR1 and CDR2 are SGHKS and YYEKEE (reference sequence). This CDR3 is CASSPRSYEQYF. The CDR3 region has the DNA TGTGCCAGCAGCCCCAGGAGCTACGAGCAGTACTTC.

The table lists this clone with a few counts. The chain uses TRBV11-2 and TRBJ2-7; no definite D call. This CDR3 region has 12 residues. Between the trimmed V and J ends, which lost 0 bases and 5 bases, there was a span of 5 bases. Germline CDR1 and CDR2: SGHAT and FQNNGV. CDR3 nucleotide sequence: TGTGCCAGCAGCTTAGATGGACACGAGCAGTACTTC. Its protein product is CASSLDGHEQYF.

V is TRBV3-1 (or the pseudogene TRBV3-2) and J is TRBJ2-5; TRBD2 matches 9 bases. Per the germline V gene, CDR1 is LGHDT and CDR2 is YNNKEL (reference sequence). The CDR3 has 18 residues. Germline trimming cut 0 bases from V and 5 bases from J; bases unmatched to any gene: 13. Written as DNA, the CDR3 is TGTGCCAGCAGCCAAGATACCCTCTCCGCTAGCGGGGATGAGACCCAGTACTTC. Protein: CASSQDTLSASGDETQYF.

In regard to this clone: A junction boundary mismatches the germline segment, possibly from a read error. This chain joins TRBV7-9 and TRBJ1-4; D is undetermined. CDR3 length: 14 residues. Germline V CDR1 and CDR2: SEHNR, FQNEAQ (reference sequence). CDR3 sequence: CASSPESTTEKLFF. For the CDR3, the DNA is TGTGCCAGCAGTCCTGAGTCCACTACTGAAAAACTGTTTTTT.

This chain links TRBV4-1 with TRBJ2-7; TRBD2 aligns across 9 bases. V was clipped by 4 bases and J by 5 bases; unmatched bases: 9. Germline V gene sequence: CDR1 MGHRA, CDR2 YSYEKL. The CDR3 sequence is 15 residues long. DNA of the CDR3: TGCGCCAGCAGCCTAAAGCGGGAGGTCCCCCACGAGCAGTACTTC. Protein product: CASSLKREVPHEQYF.

This chain connects TRBV20-1 to TRBJ2-5; D is ambiguous. Trimming stripped 6 bases from V and 4 bases from J, with 9 bases between. CDR1 is DFQATT and CDR2 is SNEGSKA in the germline V gene (reference sequence). This CDR3 has 11 residues. As DNA, the CDR3 is TGCAGTGCATCACAAGTAGAGACCCAGTACTTC. It encodes CSASQVETQYF.

This sequence joins TRBV4-1 and TRBJ1-4; the D gene is possibly TRBD1 (5 bases). From germline, CDR1 is MGHRA and CDR2 YSYEKL. This CDR3 contains 15 residues. V was shortened by 0 bases and J by 8 bases, with 13 bases between the two germline ends. DNA of the CDR3: TGCGCCAGCAGCCAAGATTTTGGGGCTGGAGAAAAACTGTTTTTT. This gives the protein CASSQDFGAGEKLFF.

The chain combines TRBV5-8 with TRBJ2-1; D remains unclear. Germline values: CDR1 SGHTS, CDR2 YDEGEE. V lost 5 bases to trimming and J lost 2 bases, with 20 bases between them. The CDR3 consists of 17 residues. CDR3 DNA sequence: TGTGCCAGCAGTCCCCGAGGCAATAGCCGGGCCTACAATGAGCAGTTCTTC. Translated: CASSPRGNSRAYNEQFF.

In the case of this clone: At one end the junction does not follow the germline gene, possibly because of a read error. The rearrangement uses TRBV28 and TRBJ1-2; D is undetermined. Germline lookup yields CDR1 MDHEN and CDR2 SYDVKM. There are 12 residues in the CDR3. The CDR3 protein is CASSLGSFGHTF. CDR3 in DNA: TGTGCCAGCAGTTTAGGAAGCTTTGGCCACACCTTC.

The chain carries TRBV25-1 and TRBJ1-2; 7 bases map to TRBD1. V dropped 5 bases and J dropped 8; count of bases not matched to a gene: 14. CDR3 length: 15 residues. From germline, CDR1 is MGHDK and CDR2 SYGVNS. CDR3 nucleotides: TGTGCCAGCAGTCTATCGACGACAGGGAGTATGGGCTACACCTTC. Residues: CASSLSTTGSMGYTF.

This clone has just one count. The chain employs TRBV7-3 and TRBJ2-3; the match to TRBD2 covers 7 bases. Germline loops: CDR1 SGHTA, CDR2 FQGTGA. The CDR3 spans 14 residues. V trimming: 5 bases; J trimming: 4 bases; junction bases outside the gene matches: 6. The CDR3 spells CASSTGLDPDTQYF. For the CDR3, the DNA is TGTGCCAGCAGCACCGGACTAGACCCAGATACGCAGTATTTT.